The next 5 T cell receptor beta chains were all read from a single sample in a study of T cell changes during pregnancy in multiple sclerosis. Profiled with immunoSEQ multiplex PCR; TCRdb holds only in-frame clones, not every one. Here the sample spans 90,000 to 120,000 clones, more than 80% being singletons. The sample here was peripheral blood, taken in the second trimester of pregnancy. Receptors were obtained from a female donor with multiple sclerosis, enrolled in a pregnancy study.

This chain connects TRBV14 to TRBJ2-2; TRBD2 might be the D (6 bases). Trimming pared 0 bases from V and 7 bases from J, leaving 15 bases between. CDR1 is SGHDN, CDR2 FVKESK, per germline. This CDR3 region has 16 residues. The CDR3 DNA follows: TGTGCCAGCAGCCAAGATCCGGGAGTAAATCGCGGGGAGCTGTTTTTT. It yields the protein CASSQDPGVNRGELFF.

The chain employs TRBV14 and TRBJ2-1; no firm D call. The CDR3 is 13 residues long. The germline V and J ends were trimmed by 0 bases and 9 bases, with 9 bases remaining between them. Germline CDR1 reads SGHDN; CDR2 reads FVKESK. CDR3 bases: TGTGCCAGCAGCCAAGATCGGTTACTTGAGCAGTTCTTC. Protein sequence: CASSQDRLLEQFF.

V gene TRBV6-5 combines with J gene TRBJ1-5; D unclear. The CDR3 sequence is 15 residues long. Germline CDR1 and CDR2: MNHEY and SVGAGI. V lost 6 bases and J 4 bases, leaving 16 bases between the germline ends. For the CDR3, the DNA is TGTGCCAGCAGCCCAGGAACTAGCCCTAATCAGCCCCAGCATTTT. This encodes CASSPGTSPNQPQHF.

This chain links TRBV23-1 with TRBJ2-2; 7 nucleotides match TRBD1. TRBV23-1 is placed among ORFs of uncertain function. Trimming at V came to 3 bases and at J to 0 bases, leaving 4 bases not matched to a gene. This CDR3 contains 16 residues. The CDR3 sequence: CASSHHRGTNTGELFF. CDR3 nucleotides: TGCGCCAGCAGTCACCACAGGGGCACGAACACCGGGGAGCTGTTTTTT.

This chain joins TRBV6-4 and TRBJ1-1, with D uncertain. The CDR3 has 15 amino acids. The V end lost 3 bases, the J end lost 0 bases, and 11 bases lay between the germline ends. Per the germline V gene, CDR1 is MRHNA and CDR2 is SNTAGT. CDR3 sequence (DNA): TGTGCCAGCAGTGAGATCCCCGGTATGAACACTGAAGCTTTCTTT. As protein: CASSEIPGMNTEAFF.